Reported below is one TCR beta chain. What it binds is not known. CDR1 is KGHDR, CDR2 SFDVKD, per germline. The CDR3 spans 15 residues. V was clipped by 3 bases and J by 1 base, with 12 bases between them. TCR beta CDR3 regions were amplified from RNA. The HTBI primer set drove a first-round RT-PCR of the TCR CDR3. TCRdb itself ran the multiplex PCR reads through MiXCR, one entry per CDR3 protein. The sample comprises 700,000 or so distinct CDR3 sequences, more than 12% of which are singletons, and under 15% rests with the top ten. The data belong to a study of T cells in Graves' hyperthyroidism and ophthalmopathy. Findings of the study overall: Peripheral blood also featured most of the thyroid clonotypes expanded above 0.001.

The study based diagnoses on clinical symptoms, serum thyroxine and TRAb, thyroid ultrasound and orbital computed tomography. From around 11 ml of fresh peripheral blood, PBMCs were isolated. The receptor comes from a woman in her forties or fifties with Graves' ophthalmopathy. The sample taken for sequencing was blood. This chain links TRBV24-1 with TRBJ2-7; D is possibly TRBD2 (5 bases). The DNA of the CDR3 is TGTGCCACCAGTGATCCTCGGGGTGGGTCCTACGAGCAGTACTTC. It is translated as CATSDPRGGSYEQYF.